The following is a T cell receptor (beta chain) sequence with its context. Its antigen is unidentified. The method was immunoSEQ multiplex PCR; TCRdb's version includes in-frame clones alone and lacks a portion of them. The sample has fewer than 45,000 clones, less than 85% seen once. The time point: week 47, end of study. A 20-mer mutant IDH1 peptide at 300 ug was injected subcutaneously with topical imiquimod. Eight vaccine injections were given to patients in weeks 1, 3, 5, 7, 11, 15, 19 and 23. Germline-derived CDR1 and CDR2 are SGHTS and YDEGEE. Trimming cost V 3 bases and J 7 bases; bases outside gene matches: 10. The CDR3 extends over 17 amino acids. The record originates from a study of a mutant IDH1 vaccine in newly diagnosed glioma. Study-wide background: Before enrollment, patients got radiotherapy alone, temozolomide alone, or mostly the combination.

The sequence was collected from a young man with glioma. Some clones in this sample may be carry-over from other donors' samples. The chain combines TRBV5-8 with TRBJ2-1; 13 nucleotides match TRBD2. The source material was PBMCs, sampled from a glioma patient whose treatment included an IDH1 peptide vaccine. DNA of the CDR3: TGTGCCAGCAGCTACAAGACTAGCGGGGGGCCAGGGAATGAGCAGTTCTTC. Amino acid sequence: CASSYKTSGGPGNEQFF.